Below are 3 T cell receptor beta chains sequenced from a single sample in a study of cytomegalovirus exposure and HLA in healthy donors. PCR was performed using 60 Vbeta and 13 Jbeta primers. TCRdb keeps only in-frame clones here, not all; method: immunoSEQ multiplex PCR. The table has 90,000 to 150,000 clones, over 65% seen once; the top ten hold about 3.3%. The sequenced sample consisted of PBMCs. The receptors stem from a woman in her 30s in good health and CMV-seropositive.

This clone appeared once. The gene calls are TRBV11-2 and TRBJ2-7, with 9 bases aligning to TRBD2. The germline V gene has CDR1 SGHAT and CDR2 FQNNGV. With V trimmed by 5 bases and J by 5 bases, 16 bases remained unmatched. The CDR3 consists of 17 residues. CDR3 coding DNA: TGTGCCAGCAGCCGAGGGTTGTTGGGACTAGCCTACCACGAGCAGTACTTC. This sequence encodes CASSRGLLGLAYHEQYF.

In its sample, this clone was seen a few times. This sequence joins TRBV7-9 and TRBJ2-1; a possible D gene is TRBD2 (6 bases). In germline, CDR1 is SEHNR, CDR2 FQNEAQ (reference sequence). V was pared by 5 bases and J by 2 bases, with 10 bases between. This CDR3 comprises 14 residues. CDR3 in DNA: TGTGCCAGCAGCCCGGACTACCCCTACAATGAGCAGTTCTTC. Protein product: CASSPDYPYNEQFF.

This chain uses TRBV4-1 with TRBJ1-5; D might be TRBD1 (6 bases). V lost 1 base to trimming and J lost 6 bases, with 13 bases between them. The CDR3 runs to 15 residues. Germline V CDR1 and CDR2: MGHRA, YSYEKL. The CDR3 nucleotides are TGCGCCAGCAGCCAAGTAGGGGGGGGAGGTCAGCCCCAGCATTTT. This gives the protein CASSQVGGGGQPQHF.